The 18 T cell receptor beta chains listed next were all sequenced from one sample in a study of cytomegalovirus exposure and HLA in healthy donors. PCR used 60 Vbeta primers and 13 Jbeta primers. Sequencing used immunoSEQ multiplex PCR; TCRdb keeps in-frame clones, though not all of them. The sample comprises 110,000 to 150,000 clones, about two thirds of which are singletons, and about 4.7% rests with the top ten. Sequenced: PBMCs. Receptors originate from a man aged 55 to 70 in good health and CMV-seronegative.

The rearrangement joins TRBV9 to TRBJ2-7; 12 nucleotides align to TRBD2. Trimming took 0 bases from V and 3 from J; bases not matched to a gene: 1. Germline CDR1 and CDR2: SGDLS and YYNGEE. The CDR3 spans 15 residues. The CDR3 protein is CASSVGLAGDYEQYF. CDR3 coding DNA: TGTGCCAGCAGCGTAGGACTAGCGGGAGACTACGAGCAGTACTTC.

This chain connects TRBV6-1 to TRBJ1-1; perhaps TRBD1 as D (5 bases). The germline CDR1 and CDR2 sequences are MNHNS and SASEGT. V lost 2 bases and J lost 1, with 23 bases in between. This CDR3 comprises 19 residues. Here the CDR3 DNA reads TGTGCCAGCAGTGAAATGCTAGGGACTGAGGGTGGGGGGAACACTGAAGCTTTCTTT. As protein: CASSEMLGTEGGGNTEAFF.

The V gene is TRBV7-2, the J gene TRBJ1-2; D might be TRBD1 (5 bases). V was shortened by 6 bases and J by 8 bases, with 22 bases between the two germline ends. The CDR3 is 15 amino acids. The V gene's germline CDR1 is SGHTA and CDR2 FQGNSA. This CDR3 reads CASSSLGLGGVGYTF. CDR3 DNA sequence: TGTGCCAGCAGTTCCCTAGGATTGGGGGGAGTAGGCTACACCTTC.

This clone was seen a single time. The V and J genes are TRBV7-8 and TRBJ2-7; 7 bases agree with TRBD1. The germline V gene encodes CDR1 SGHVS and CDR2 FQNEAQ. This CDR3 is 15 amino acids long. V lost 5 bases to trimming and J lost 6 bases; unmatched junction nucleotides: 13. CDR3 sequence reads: CASSPDRRRGGEQYF. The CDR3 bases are TGTGCCAGCAGCCCGGACAGGCGGCGAGGGGGCGAGCAGTACTTC.

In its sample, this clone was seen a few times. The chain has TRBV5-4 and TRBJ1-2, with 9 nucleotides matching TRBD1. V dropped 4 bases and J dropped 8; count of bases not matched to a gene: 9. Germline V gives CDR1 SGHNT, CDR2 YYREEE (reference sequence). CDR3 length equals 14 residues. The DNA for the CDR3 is TGTGCCAGCAGCCCGCCGGGACAGGGTTCCGGCTACACCTTC. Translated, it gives CASSPPGQGSGYTF. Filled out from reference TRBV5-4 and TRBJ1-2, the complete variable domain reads ETGVTQSPTHLIKTRGQQVTLRCSSQSGHNTVSWYQQALGQGPQFIFQYYREEENGRGNFPPRFSGLQFPNYSSELNVNALELDDSALYLCASSPPGQGSGYTFGSGTRLTVV.

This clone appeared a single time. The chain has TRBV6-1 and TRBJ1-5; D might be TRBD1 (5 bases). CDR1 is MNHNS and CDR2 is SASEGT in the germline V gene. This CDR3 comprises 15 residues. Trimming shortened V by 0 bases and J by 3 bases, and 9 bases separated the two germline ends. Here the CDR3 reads CASSEAGAYNQPQHF. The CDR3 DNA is TGTGCCAGCAGTGAAGCAGGGGCATACAATCAGCCCCAGCATTTT.

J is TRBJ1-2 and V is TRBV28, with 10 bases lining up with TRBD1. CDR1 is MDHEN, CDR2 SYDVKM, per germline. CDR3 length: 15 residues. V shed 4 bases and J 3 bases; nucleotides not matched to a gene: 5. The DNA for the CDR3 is TGTGCCAGCAGTTCCGGGACAGGGGATGACTATGGCTACACCTTC. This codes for CASSSGTGDDYGYTF.

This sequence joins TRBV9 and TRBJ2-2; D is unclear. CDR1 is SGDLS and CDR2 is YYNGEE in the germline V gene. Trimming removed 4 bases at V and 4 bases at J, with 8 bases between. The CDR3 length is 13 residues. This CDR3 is CASSPSSTGELFF. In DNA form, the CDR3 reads TGTGCCAGCAGCCCTTCTAGCACCGGGGAGCTGTTTTTT.

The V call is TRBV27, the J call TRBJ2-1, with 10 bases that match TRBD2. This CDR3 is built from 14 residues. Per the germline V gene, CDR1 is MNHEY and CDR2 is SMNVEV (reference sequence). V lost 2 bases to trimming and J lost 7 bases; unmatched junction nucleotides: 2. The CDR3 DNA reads TGTGCCAGCAGTTTAAAAGCGGGAGGGAATGAGCAGTTCTTC. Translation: CASSLKAGGNEQFF.

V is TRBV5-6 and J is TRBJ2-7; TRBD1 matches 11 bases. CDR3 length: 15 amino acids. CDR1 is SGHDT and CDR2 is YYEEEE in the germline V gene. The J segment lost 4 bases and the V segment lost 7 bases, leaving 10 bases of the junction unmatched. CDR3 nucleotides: TGTGCCAGCTATATGACTTGGGACAGGGGGTACGAGCAGTACTTC. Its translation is CASYMTWDRGYEQYF.

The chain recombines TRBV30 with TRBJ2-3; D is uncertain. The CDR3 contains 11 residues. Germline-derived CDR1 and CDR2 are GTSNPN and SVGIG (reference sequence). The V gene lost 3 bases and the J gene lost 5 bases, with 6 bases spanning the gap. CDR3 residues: CAWSPEDTQYF. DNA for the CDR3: TGTGCCTGGAGCCCAGAAGATACGCAGTATTTT.

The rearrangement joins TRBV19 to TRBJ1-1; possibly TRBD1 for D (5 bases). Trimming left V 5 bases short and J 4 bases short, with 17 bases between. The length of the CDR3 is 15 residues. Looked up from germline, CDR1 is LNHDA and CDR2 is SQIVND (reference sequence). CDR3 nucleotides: TGTGCCAGTAGTCCCCCGCGGGGGTCCGGCACTGAAGCTTTCTTT. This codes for CASSPPRGSGTEAFF.

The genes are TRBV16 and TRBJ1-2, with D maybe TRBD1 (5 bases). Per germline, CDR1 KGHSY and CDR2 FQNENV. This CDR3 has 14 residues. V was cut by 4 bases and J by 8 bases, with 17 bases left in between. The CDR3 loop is CASSRRVGQEGYTF. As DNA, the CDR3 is TGTGCCAGCAGCCGCCGAGTGGGGCAGGAGGGCTACACCTTC.

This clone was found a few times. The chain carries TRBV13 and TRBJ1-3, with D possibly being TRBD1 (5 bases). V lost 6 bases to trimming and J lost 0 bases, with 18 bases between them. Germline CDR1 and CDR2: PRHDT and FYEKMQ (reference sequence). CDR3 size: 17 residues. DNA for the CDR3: TGTGCCAGCAGGGAACGTCCGGGGGGTCTCTCTGGAAACACCATATATTTT. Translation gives CASRERPGGLSGNTIYF. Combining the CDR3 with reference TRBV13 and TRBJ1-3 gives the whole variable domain AAGVIQSPRHLIKEKRETATLKCYPIPRHDTVYWYQQGPGQDPQFLISFYEKMQSDKGSIPDRFSAQQFSDYHSELNMSSLELGDSALYFCASRERPGGLSGNTIYFGEGSWLTVV.

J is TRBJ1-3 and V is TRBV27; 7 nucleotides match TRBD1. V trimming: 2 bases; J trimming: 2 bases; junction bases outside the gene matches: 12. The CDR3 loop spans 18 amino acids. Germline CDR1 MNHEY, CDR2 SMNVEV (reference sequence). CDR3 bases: TGTGCCAGCAGTTTACGAAGAACTGGACAGGCGACTGGAAACACCATATATTTT. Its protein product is CASSLRRTGQATGNTIYF.

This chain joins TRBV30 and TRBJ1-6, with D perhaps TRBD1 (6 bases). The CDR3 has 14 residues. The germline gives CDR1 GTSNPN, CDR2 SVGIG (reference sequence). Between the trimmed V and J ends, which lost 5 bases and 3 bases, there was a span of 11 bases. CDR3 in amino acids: CAWASGDYNSPLHF. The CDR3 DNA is TGTGCCTGGGCCTCAGGGGACTATAATTCACCCCTCCACTTT.

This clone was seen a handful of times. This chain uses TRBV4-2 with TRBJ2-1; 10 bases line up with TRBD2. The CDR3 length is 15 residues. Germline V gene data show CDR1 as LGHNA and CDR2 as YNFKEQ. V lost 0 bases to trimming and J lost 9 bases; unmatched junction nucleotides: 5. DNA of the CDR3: TGTGCCAGCAGCCAAGATGCTAGCGGGAGCTCTGAGCAGTTCTTC. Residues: CASSQDASGSSEQFF.

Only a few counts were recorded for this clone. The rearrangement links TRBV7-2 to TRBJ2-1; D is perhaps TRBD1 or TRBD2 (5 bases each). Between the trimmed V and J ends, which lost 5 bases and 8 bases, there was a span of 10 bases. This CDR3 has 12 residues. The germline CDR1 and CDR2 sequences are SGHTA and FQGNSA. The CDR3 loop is CASSLGEYEQFF. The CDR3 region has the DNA TGTGCCAGCAGCCTAGGGGAGTATGAGCAGTTCTTC.